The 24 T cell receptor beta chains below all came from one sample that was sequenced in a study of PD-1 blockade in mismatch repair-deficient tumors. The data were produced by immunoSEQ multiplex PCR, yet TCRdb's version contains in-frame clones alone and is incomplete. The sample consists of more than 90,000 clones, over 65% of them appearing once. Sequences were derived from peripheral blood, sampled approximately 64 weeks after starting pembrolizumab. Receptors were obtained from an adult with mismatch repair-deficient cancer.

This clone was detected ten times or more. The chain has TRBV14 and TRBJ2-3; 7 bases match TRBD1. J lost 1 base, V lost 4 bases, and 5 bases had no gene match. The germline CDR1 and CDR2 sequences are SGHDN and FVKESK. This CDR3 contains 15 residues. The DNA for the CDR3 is TGTGCCAGCAGCCCTCACACAGGGGGCACAGATACGCAGTATTTT. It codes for CASSPHTGGTDTQYF.

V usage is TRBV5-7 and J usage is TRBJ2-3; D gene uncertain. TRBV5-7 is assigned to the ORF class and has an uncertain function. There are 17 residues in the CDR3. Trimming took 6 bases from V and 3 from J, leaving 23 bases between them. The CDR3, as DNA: TGTGCCAGCATGAATGTGTGTGTGTCTACGTCGACAGATACGCAGTATTTT. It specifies CASMNVCVSTSTDTQYF.

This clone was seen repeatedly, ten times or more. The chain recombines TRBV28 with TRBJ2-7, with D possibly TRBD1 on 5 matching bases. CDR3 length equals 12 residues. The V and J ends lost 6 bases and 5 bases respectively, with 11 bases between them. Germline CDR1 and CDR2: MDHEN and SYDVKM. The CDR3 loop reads CASSLKGDEQYF. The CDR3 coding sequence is TGTGCCAGCAGCCTAAAAGGGGACGAGCAGTACTTC.

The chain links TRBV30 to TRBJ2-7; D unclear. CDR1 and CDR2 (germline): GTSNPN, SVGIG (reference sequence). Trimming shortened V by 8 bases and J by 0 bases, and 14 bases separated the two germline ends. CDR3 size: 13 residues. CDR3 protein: CAGTFGDSYEQYF. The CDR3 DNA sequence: TGTGCCGGAACTTTCGGTGACTCCTACGAGCAGTACTTC.

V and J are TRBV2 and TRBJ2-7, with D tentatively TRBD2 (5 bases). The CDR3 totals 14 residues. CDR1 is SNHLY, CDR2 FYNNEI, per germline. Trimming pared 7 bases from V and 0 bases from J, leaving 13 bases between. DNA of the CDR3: TGTGCCAGCAAGCTCGGGGTAAGCTCCTACGAGCAGTACTTC. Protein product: CASKLGVSSYEQYF.

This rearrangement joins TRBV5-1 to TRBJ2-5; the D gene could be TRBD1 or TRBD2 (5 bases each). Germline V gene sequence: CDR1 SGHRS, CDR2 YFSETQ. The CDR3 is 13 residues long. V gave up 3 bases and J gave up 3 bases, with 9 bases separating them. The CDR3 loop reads CASSSGPKETQYF. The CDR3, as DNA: TGCGCCAGCAGCTCGGGACCCAAAGAGACCCAGTACTTC.

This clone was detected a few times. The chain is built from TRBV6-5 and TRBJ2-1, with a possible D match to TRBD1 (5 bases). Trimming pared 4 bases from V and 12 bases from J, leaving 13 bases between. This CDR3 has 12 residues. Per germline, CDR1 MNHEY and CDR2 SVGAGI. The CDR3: CASSSGLGGQFF. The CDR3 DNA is TGTGCCAGCAGTTCAGGGTTAGGTGGGCAGTTCTTC.

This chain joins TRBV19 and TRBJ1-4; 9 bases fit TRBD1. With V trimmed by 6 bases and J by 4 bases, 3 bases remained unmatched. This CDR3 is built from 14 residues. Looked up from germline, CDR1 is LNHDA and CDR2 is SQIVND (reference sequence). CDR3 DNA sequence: TGTGCCAGTAGGGGGACAGGGATTAATGAAAAACTGTTTTTT. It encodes CASRGTGINEKLFF.

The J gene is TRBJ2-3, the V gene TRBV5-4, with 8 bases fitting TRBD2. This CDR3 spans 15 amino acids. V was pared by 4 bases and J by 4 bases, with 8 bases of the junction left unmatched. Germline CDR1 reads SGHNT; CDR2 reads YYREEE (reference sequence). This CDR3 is CASSPGLASADTQYF. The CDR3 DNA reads TGTGCCAGCAGCCCTGGACTAGCTAGCGCAGATACGCAGTATTTT.

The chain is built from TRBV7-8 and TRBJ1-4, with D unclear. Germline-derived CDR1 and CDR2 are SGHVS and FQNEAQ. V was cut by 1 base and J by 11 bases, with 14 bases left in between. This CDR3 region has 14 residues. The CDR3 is CASSLVAGREKLFF. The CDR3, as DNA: TGTGCCAGCAGCTTAGTGGCAGGTCGAGAGAAACTGTTTTTT.

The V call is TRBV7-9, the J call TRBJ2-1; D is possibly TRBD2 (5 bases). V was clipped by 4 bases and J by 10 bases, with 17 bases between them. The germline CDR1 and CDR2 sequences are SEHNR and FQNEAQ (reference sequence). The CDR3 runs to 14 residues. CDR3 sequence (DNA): TGTGCCAGCAGCTCGGACCCTCCCGGGGTCGAGCAGTTCTTC. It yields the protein CASSSDPPGVEQFF.

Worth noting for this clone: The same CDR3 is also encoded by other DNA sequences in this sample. This CDR3 is CASSLRGTEAFF. CDR3 DNA: TGTGCCAGCAGTTTACGGGGGACTGAAGCTTTCTTT. This sequence joins TRBV28 and TRBJ1-1; tentative D call: TRBD1 (5 bases). Germline V gene lookup returns CDR1 MDHEN and CDR2 SYDVKM. This CDR3 contains 12 residues. Between the trimmed V and J ends, which lost 2 bases and 5 bases, there was a span of 6 bases.

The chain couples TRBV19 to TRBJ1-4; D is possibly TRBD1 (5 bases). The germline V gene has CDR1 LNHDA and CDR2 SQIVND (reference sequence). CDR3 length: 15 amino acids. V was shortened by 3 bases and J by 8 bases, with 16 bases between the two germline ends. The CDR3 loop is CASSIPSEGREKLFF. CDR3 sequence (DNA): TGTGCCAGTAGTATTCCCTCTGAGGGGAGGGAAAAACTGTTTTTT.

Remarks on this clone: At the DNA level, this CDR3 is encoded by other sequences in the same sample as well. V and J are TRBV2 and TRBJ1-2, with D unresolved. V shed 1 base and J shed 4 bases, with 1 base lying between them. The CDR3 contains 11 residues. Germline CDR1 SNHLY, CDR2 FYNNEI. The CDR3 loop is CASSEGYGYTF. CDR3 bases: TGTGCCAGCAGTGAAGGCTATGGCTACACCTTC.

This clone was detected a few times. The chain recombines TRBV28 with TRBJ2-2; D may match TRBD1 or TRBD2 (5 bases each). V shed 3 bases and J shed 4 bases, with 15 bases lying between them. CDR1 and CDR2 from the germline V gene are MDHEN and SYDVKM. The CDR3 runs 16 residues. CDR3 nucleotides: TGTGCCAGCAGTTTTGAGAGGGGAACGGGCACCGGGGAGCTGTTTTTT. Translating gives CASSFERGTGTGELFF. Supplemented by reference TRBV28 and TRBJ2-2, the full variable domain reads DVKVTQSSRYLVKRTGEKVFLECVQDMDHENMFWYRQDPGLGLRLIYFSYDVKMKEKGDIPEGYSVSREKKERFSLILESASTNQTSMYLCASSFERGTGTGELFFGEGSRLTVL.

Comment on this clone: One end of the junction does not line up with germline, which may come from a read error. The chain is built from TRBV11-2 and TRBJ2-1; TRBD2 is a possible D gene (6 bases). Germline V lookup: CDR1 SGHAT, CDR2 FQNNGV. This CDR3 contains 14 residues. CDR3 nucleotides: TGTGCCAGCAGCTTAGATGGGAGAACTAGCATGGCACTCTTC. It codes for CASSLDGRTSMALF.

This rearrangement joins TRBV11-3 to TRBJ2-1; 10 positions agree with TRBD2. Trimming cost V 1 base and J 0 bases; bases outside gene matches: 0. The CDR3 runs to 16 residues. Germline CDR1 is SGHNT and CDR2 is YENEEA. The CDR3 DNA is TGTGCCAGCAGCTTAGCTAGCGGGGGCTCCTACAATGAGCAGTTCTTC. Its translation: CASSLASGGSYNEQFF.

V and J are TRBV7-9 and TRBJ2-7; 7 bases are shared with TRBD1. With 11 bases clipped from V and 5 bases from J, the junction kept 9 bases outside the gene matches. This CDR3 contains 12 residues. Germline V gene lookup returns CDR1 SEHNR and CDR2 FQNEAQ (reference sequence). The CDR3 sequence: CAVDRAAHEQYF. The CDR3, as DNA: TGTGCCGTCGACAGGGCCGCCCACGAGCAGTACTTC.

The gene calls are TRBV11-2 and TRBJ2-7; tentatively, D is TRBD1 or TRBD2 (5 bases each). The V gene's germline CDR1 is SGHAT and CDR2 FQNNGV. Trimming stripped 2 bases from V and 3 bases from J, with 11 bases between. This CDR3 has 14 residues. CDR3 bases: TGTGCCAGCAGCTTAAGAGGGACCAACTACGAGCAGTACTTC. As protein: CASSLRGTNYEQYF.

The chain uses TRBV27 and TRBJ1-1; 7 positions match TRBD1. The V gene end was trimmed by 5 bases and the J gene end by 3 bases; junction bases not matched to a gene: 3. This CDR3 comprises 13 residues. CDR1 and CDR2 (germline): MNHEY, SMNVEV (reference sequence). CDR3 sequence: CASSSRGYTEAFF. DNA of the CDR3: TGTGCCAGCAGTAGCAGGGGGTACACTGAAGCTTTCTTT.

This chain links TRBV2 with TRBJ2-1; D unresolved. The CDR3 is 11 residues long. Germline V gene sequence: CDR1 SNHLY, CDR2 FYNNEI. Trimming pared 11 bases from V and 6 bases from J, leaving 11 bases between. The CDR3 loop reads CASHALNEQFF. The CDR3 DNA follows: TGTGCCTCCCACGCCCTCAATGAGCAGTTCTTC.

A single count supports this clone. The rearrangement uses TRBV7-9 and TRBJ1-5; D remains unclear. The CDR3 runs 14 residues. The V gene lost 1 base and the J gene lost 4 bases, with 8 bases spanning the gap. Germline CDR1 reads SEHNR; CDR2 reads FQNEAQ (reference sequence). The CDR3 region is CASSLGWENQPQHF. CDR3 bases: TGTGCCAGCAGCTTAGGGTGGGAAAATCAGCCCCAGCATTTT.

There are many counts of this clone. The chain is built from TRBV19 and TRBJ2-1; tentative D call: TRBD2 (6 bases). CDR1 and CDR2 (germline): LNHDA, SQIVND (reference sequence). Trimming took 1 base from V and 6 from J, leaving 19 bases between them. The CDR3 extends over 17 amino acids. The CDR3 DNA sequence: TGTGCCAGTAGTATAGGGGCGGGCCTAGCGATTTCCAATGAGCAGTTCTTC. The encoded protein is CASSIGAGLAISNEQFF.

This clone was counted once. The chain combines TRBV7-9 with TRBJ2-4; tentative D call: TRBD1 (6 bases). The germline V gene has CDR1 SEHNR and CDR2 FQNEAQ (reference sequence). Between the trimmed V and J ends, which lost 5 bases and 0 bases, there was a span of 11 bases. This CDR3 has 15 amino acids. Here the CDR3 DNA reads TGTGCCAGCAGCCCGACAGGAATAGCCAAAAACATTCAGTACTTC. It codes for CASSPTGIAKNIQYF. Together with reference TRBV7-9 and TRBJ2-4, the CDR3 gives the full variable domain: DTGVSQNPRHKITKRGQNVTFRCDPISEHNRLYWYRQTLGQGPEFLTYFQNEAQLEKSRLLSDRFSAERPKGSFSTLEIQRTEQGDSAMYLCASSPTGIAKNIQYFGAGTRLSVL.